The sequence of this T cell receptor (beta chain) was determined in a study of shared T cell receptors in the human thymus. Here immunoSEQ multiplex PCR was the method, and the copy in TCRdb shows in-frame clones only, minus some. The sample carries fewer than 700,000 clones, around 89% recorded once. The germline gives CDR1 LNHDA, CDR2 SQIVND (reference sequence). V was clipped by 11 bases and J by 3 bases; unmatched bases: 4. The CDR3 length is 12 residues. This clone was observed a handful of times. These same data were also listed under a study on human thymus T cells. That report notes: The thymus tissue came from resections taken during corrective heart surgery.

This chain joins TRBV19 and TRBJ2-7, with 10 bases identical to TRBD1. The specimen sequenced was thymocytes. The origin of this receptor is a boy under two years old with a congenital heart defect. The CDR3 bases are TGTGCCGGCCGGGACAGGGGCTACGAGCAGTACTTC. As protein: CAGRDRGYEQYF.